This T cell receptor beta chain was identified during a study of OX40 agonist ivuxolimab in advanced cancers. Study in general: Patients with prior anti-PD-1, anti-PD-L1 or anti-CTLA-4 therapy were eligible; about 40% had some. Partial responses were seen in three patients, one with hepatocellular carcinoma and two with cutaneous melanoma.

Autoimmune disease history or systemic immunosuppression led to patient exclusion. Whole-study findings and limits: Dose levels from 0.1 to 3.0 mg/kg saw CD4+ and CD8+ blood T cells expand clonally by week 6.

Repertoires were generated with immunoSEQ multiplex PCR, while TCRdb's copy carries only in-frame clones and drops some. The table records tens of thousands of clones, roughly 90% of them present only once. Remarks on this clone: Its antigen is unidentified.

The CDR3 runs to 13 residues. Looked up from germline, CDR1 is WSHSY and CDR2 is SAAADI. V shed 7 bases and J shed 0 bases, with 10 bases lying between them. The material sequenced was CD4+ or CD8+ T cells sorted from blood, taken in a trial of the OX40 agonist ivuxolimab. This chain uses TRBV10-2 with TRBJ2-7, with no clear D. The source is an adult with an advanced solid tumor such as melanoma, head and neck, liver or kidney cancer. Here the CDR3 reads CASTGKSSYEQYF. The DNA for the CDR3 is TGCGCCAGCACTGGGAAGAGCTCCTACGAGCAGTACTTC.